The 7 T cell receptor beta chains below were found in one sample sequenced in a study of T-cell reconstitution after alpha-beta-depleted transplantation in children. The TCRbeta library was prepared with unique molecular identifiers. TCRdb re-analysed the PCR reads in MiXCR, keeping a single row per CDR3 protein. Here the sample spans some 240,000 distinct CDR3 sequences, 9% to 10% being singletons. Material: PBMCs from the stem cell graft donor, obtained from the stem cell graft. These TCRs come from a human donor who donated a stem cell graft to a child with SCID.

This clonotype was picked up many times. V gene TRBV6-1 combines with J gene TRBJ1-1; possible D gene TRBD1, 6 bases. CDR1 and CDR2 from the germline V gene are MNHNS and SASEGT. Trimming took off 1 base at V and 5 bases at J, with 17 bases between the two ends. This CDR3 has 16 residues. Written as DNA, the CDR3 is TGTGCCAGCAGTGAAGTTCCGGACAGCCCGAGGACTGAAGCTTTCTTT. Its translation is CASSEVPDSPRTEAFF.

This clonotype was detected only once. This chain joins TRBV21-1 and TRBJ2-1; TRBD2, as called in the table, went unchecked against the DNA. TRBV21-1 is annotated as a pseudogene. The CDR3 has 20 residues. CDR3 sequence: CASSSKPLNQAGPRANEQFF. Written as DNA, the CDR3 is TGTGCCAGCAGCTCAAAGCCGCTGAATCAAGCCGGGCCCAGGGCCAATGAGCAGTTCTTC.

This clonotype was counted many times. This chain joins TRBV5-1 and TRBJ2-5; the D gene is possibly TRBD2 (6 bases). CDR3 length equals 14 residues. CDR1 is SGHRS, CDR2 YFSETQ, per germline. The ends were cut back, 4 bases at V and 5 bases at J, with 15 bases in the middle. This CDR3 is CASSLGGLDETQYF. The CDR3 DNA follows: TGCGCCAGCAGCCTTGGGGGGTTAGACGAGACCCAGTACTTC. The full variable domain, completed using reference TRBV5-1 and TRBJ2-5, is KAGVTQTPRYLIKTRGQQVTLSCSPISGHRSVSWYQQTPGQGLQFLFEYFSETQRNKGNFPGRFSGRQFSNSRSEMNVSTLELGDSALYLCASSLGGLDETQYFGPGTRLLVL.

This clonotype was recorded many times. The gene calls are TRBV12-3 or TRBV12-4 and TRBJ2-7, with TRBD1 identical over 9 bases. V gave up 2 bases and J gave up 3 bases; unmatched junction bases: 5. This CDR3 region has 15 residues. The CDR3 is CASSLPGQGYYEQYF. In DNA, the CDR3 is TGTGCCAGCAGTTTACCGGGACAGGGATACTACGAGCAGTACTTC.

The V call is TRBV2, the J call TRBJ2-3; no definite D call. The CDR3 is 11 amino acids. CDR1 and CDR2 from the germline V gene are SNHLY and FYNNEI. V dropped 5 bases and J dropped 9 bases, with 9 bases sitting between them. This CDR3 is CASSPKGTQYF. The CDR3 region has the DNA TGTGCCAGCAGTCCTAAAGGAACGCAGTATTTT. The whole variable domain, remainder taken from reference TRBV2 and TRBJ2-3, is EPEVTQTPSHQVTQMGQEVILRCVPISNHLYFYWYRQILGQKVEFLVSFYNNEISEKSEIFDDQFSVERPDGSNFTLKIRSTKLEDSAMYFCASSPKGTQYFGPGTRLTVL.

This clonotype has ten or more counts. V gene TRBV24-1 combines with J gene TRBJ2-2, with TRBD1 matching over 7 bases. Germline CDR1 reads KGHDR; CDR2 reads SFDVKD. Unmatched junction bases numbered 4, after V lost 7 bases and J lost 6 bases. The CDR3 covers 13 residues. CDR3 loop: CATRNRGAGELFF. The CDR3 region has the DNA TGTGCCACCAGGAACAGGGGTGCCGGGGAGCTGTTTTTT.

In this sample, this clonotype turned up many times. The chain is built from TRBV5-1 and TRBJ2-5; D is undetermined. Trimming removed 2 bases at V and 5 bases at J, with 7 bases between. The CDR3 runs to 12 residues. Germline V lookup: CDR1 SGHRS, CDR2 YFSETQ. CDR3 nucleotide sequence: TGCGCCAGCAGCTTCAGAATGGAGACCCAGTACTTC. Encoded protein: CASSFRMETQYF.